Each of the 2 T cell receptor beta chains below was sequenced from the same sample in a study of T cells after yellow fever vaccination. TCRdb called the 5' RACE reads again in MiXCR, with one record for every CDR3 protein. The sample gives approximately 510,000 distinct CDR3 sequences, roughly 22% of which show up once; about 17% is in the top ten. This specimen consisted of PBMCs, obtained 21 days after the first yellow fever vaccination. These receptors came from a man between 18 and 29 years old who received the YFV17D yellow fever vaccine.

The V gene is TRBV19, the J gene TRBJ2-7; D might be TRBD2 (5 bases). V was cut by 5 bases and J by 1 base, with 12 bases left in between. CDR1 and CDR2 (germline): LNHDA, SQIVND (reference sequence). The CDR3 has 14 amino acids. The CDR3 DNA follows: TGTGCCAGTAGTTATCGGTTAGCGTCCTACGAGCAGTACTTC. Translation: CASSYRLASYEQYF.

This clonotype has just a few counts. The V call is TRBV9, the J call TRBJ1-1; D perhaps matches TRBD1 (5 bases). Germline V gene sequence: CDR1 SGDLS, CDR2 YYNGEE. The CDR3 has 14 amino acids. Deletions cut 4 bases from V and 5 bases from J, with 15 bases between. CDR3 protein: CASSFGGGRTEAFF. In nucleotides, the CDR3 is TGTGCCAGCAGCTTTGGGGGGGGTCGTACTGAAGCTTTCTTT.